This T cell receptor (beta chain) appears in the sequencing data of a study of CD8 T cells in Susac syndrome. Trimming at V came to 6 bases and at J to 7 bases, leaving 8 bases not matched to a gene. There are 15 residues in the CDR3. CDR1 KGHDR and CDR2 SFDVKD come from the germline V gene. RNA, at roughly 0.45 to 1 ug, was reverse transcribed with random hexamers. One entry per CDR3 protein, called by TCRdb with MiXCR from the immunoSEQ multiplex PCR reads. The data contain a few hundred thousand distinct CDR3 sequences, 95% of them singletons. Sample: CD4+ T cells from PBMCs. The rearrangement links TRBV24-1 to TRBJ2-1; TRBD2 matches 10 bases. The TCR sequence derives from a human donor with multiple sclerosis. The CDR3, as DNA: TGTGCCACCAGTAGGACTAGCGGACCTCGGAATGAGCAGTTCTTC. Amino acids: CATSRTSGPRNEQFF.